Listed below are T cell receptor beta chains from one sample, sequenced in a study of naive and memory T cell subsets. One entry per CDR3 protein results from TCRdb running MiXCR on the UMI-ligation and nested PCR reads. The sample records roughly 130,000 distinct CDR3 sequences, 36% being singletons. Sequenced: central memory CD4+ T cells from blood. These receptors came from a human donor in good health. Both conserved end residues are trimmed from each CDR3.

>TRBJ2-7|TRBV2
ASTPGGSGSKTNEQY
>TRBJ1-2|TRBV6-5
ASGIQGYYGYT
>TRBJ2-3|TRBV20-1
SAQTSTDTQY
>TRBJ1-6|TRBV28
ASSLLGVNNSPLR
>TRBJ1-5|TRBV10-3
AISESGFKEPQH
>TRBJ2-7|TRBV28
ASSATPSYEQY
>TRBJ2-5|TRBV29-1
SVSWDSGKETQY
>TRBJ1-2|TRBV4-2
ASSREGQGDHGYT
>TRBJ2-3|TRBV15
ATSRPRGLAGTNTSTDTQY
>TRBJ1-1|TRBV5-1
ASSYTGHLNTEAF
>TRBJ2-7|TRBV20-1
SARPVDRSPYEQY
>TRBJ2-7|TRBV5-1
ASRVTGDIYEQY
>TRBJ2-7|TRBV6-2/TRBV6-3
ASSPDRGGPYEQY
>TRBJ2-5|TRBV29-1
SVAASFQETQY
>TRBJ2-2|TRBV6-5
ASSQIRSGELF
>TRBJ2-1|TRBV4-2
ASSQDWTTSPEQF
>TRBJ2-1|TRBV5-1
ASSRLWPRTSSYNEQF
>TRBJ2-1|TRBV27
ASSPHRGQYNEQF
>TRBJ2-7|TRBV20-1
SAQINRGKGKQY
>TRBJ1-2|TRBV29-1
SVGQGAEGYT